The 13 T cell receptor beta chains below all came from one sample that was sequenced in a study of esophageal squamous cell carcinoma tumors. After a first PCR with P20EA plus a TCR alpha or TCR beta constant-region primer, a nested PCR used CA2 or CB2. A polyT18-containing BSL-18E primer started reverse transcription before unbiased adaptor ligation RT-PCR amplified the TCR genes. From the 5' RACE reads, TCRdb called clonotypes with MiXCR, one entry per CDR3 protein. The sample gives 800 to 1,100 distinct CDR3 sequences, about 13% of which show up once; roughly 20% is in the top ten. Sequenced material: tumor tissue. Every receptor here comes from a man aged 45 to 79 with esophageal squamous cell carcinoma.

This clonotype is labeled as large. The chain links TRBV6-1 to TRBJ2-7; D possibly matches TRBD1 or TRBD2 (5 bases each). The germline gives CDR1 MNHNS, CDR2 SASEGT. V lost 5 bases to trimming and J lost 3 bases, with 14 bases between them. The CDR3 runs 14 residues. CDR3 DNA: TGTGCCAGCAGTTCCTGGGGGAGTATCTACGAGCAGTACTTC. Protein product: CASSSWGSIYEQYF.

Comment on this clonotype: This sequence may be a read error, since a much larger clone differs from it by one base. CDR3 residues: CASSLGRRRQAITGEPFF. CDR3 DNA sequence: TGTGCCAGCAGTTTAGGGAGGCGAAGACAGGCAATCACCGGGGAGCCGTTTTTT. V usage is TRBV12-3 or TRBV12-4 and J usage is TRBJ2-2; tentatively, D is TRBD1 (6 bases). The CDR3 is made up of 18 amino acids.

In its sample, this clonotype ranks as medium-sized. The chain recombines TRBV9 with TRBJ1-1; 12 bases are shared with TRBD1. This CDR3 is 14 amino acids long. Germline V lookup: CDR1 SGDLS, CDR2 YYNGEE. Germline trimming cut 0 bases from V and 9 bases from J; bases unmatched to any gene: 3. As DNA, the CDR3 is TGTGCCAGCAGCGTAGGTGGGACAGGGGGCCAAGCTTTCTTT. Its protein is CASSVGGTGGQAFF.

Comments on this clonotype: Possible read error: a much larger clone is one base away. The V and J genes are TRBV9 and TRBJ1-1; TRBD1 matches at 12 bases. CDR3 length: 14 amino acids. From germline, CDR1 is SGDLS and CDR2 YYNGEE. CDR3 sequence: CVSSVGGTGGQAFF. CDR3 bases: TGTGTCAGCAGCGTAGGTGGGACAGGGGGCCAAGCTTTCTTT.

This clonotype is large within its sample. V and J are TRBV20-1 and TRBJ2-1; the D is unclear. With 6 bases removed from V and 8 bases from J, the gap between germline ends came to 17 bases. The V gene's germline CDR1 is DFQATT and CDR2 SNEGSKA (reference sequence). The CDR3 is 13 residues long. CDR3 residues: CSAGPTGLHEQFF. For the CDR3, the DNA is TGCAGTGCAGGACCCACGGGCCTCCATGAGCAGTTCTTC.

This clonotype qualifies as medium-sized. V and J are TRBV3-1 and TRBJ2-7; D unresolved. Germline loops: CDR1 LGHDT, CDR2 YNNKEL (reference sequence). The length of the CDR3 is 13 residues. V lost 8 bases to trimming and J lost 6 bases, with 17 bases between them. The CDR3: CASRWAGHGEQYF. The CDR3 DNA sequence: TGTGCCAGCCGCTGGGCTGGGCACGGCGAGCAGTACTTC.

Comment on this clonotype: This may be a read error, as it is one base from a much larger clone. Here the CDR3 reads CASSLRRDGNSSLHF. The CDR3 nucleotides are TGTGCCAGCAGTTTACGGCGGGACGGAAATTCATCCCTCCACTTT. This chain uses TRBV27 with TRBJ1-6, with D possibly TRBD1 on 5 matching bases. The CDR3 length is 15 residues. Per the germline V gene, CDR1 is MNHEY and CDR2 is SMNVEV (reference sequence).

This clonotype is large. DNA for the CDR3: TGCAGTGCTAGTTTAGCGGGAGGGGACTACGAGCAGTACTTC. Its protein is CSASLAGGDYEQYF. The chain recombines TRBV20-1 with TRBJ2-7; TRBD2 agrees at 11 bases. CDR1 DFQATT and CDR2 SNEGSKA come from the germline V gene (reference sequence). This CDR3 is built from 14 residues. J gave up 3 bases and V 3 bases, and 4 bases lay outside the gene matches.

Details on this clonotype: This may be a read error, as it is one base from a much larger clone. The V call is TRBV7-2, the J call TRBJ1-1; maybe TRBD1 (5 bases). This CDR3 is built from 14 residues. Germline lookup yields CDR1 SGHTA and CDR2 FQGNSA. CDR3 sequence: CANSAGLRGAEAFF. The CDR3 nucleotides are TGTGCCAACAGCGCGGGACTTAGAGGGGCTGAAGCTTTCTTT. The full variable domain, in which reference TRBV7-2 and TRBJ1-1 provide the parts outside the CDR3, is GAGVSQSPSNKVTEKGKDVELRCDPISGHTALYWYRQSLGQGLEFLIYFQGNSAPDKSGLPSDRFSAERTGGSVSTLTIQRTQQEDSAVYLCANSAGLRGAEAFFGQGTRLTVV.

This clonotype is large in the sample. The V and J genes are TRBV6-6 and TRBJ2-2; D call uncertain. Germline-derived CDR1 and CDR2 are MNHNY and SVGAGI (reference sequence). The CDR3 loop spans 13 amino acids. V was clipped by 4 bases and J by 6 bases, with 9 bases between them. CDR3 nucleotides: TGTGCCAGCAGTTTGGATGACGCCGGGGAGCTGTTTTTT. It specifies CASSLDDAGELFF.

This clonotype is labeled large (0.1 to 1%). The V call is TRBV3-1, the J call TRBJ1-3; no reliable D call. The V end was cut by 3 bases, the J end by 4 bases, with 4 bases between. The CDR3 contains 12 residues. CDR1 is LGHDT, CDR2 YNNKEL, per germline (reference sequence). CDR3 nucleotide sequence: TGTGCCAGCAGCCAGACAGGAAACACCATATATTTT. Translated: CASSQTGNTIYF.

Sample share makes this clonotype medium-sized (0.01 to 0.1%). CDR3 sequence (DNA): TGTGCCAGCAGCCAAGGGGCGCAGCAGTACTTC. It yields the protein CASSQGAQQYF. This sequence joins TRBV3-1 and TRBJ2-7, with unresolved D. The CDR3 runs 11 residues. The germline gives CDR1 LGHDT, CDR2 YNNKEL (reference sequence). V was clipped by 1 base and J by 8 bases, with 6 bases between them.

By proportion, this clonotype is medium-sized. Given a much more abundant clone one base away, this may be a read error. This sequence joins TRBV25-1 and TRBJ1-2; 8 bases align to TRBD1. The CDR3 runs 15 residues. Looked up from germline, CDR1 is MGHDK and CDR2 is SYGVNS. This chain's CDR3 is CVSSHPGTGTFGYTF. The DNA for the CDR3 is TGTGTCAGCAGTCACCCCGGGACAGGAACGTTTGGCTACACCTTC.